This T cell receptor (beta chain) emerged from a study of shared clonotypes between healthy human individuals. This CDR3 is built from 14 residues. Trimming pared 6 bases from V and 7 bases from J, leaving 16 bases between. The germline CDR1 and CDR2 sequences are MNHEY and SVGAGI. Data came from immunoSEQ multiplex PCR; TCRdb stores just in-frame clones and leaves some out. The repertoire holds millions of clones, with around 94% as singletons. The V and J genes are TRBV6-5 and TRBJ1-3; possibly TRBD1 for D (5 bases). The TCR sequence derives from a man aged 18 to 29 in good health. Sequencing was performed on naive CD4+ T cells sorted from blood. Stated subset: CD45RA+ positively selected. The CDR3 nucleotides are TGTGCCAGCAGGACGACAGAAATGGGGAACACCATATATTTT. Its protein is CASRTTEMGNTIYF.